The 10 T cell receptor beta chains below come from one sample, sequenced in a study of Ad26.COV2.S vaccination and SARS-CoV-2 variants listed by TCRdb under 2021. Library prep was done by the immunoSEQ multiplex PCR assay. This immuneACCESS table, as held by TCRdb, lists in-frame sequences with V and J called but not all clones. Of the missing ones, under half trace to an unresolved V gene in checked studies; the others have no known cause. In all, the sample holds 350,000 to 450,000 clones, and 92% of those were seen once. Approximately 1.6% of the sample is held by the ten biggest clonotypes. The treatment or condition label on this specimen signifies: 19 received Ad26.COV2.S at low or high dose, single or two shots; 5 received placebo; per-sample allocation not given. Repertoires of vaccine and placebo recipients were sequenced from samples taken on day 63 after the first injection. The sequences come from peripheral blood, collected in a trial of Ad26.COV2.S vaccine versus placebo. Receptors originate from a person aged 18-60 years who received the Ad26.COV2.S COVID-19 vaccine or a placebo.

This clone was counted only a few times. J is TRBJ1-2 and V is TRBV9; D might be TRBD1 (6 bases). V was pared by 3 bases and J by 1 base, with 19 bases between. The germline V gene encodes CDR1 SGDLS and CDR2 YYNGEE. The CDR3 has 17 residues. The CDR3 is CASSADPDSTLNYGYTF. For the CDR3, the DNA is TGTGCCAGCAGCGCTGACCCGGACAGCACACTTAACTATGGCTACACCTTC.

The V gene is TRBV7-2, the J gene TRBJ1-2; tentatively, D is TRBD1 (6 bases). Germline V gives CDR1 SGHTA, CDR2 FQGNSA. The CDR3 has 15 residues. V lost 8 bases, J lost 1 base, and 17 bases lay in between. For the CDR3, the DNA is TGTGCCAGCCGCCCTGGGGGGCAGGTTAACTATGGCTACACCTTC. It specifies CASRPGGQVNYGYTF. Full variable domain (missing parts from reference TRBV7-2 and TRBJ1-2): GAGVSQSPSNKVTEKGKDVELRCDPISGHTALYWYRQSLGQGLEFLIYFQGNSAPDKSGLPSDRFSAERTGGSVSTLTIQRTQQEDSAVYLCASRPGGQVNYGYTFGSGTRLTVV.

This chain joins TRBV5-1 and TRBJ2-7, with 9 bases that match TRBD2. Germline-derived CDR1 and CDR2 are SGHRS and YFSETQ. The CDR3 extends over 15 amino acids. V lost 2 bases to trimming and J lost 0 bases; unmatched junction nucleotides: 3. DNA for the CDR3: TGCGCCAGCAGCTTACGACTAGCGGCCTCCTACGAGCAGTACTTC. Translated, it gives CASSLRLAASYEQYF. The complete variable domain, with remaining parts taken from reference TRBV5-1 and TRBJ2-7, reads KAGVTQTPRYLIKTRGQQVTLSCSPISGHRSVSWYQQTPGQGLQFLFEYFSETQRNKGNFPGRFSGRQFSNSRSEMNVSTLELGDSALYLCASSLRLAASYEQYFGPGTRLTVT.

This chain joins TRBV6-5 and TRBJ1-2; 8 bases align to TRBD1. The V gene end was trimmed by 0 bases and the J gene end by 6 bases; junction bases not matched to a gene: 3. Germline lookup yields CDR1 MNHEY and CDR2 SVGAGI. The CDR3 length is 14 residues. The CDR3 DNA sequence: TGTGCCAGCAGTTACTCGAACAGGGGGGATGGCTACACCTTC. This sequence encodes CASSYSNRGDGYTF.

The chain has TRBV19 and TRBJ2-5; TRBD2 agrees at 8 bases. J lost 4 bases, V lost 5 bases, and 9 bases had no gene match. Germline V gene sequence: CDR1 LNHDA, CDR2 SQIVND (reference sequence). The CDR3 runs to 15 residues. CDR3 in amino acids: CASSAPSGGRETQYF. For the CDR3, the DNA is TGTGCCAGTAGTGCCCCCTCGGGGGGGCGAGAGACCCAGTACTTC. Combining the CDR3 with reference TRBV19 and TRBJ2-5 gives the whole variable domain DGGITQSPKYLFRKEGQNVTLSCEQNLNHDAMYWYRQDPGQGLRLIYYSQIVNDFQKGDIAEGYSVSREKKESFPLTVTSAQKNPTAFYLCASSAPSGGRETQYFGPGTRLLVL.

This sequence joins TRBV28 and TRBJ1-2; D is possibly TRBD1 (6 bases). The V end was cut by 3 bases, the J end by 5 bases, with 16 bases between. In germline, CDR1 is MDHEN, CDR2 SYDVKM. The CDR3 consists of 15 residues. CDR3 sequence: CASSLLEGGRYGYTF. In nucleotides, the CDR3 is TGTGCCAGCAGTTTGCTCGAAGGGGGGCGGTATGGCTACACCTTC.

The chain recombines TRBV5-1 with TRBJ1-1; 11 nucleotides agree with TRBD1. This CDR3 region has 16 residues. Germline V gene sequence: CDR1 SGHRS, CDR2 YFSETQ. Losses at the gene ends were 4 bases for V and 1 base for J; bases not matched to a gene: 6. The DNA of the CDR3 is TGCGCCAGCAGCCAGGGGACAGGGGGACAGAACACTGAAGCTTTCTTT. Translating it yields CASSQGTGGQNTEAFF.

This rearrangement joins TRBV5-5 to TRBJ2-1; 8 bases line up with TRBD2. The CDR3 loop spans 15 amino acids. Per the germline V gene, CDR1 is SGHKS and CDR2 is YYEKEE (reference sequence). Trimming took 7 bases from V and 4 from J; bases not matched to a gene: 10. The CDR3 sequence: CASLMAGGRYNEQFF. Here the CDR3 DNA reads TGTGCCAGCTTAATGGCGGGGGGCAGGTACAATGAGCAGTTCTTC.

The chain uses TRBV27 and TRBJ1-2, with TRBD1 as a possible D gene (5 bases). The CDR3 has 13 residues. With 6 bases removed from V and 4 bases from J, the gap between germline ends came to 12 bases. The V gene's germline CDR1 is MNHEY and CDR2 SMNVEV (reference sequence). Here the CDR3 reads CASSLKGRYGYTF. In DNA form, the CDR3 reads TGTGCCAGCAGCCTCAAGGGGCGCTATGGCTACACCTTC.

The CDR3 DNA sequence: TGTGCCAGCAGCCTCTTAAATACAGGCGGCCCCGGGGAGCTGTTTTTT. Translation: CASSLLNTGGPGELFF. V and J are TRBV9 and TRBJ2-2; the D gene is possibly TRBD1 (5 bases). V was clipped by 4 bases and J by 6 bases, with 19 bases between them. From germline, CDR1 is SGDLS and CDR2 YYNGEE. CDR3 length: 16 amino acids.